This TCR beta chain was recorded in a study of T-cell memory formation after mild COVID-19. Study-level background: The TCR clusters were mostly specific to one donor.

This clonotype was counted at least ten times. The ends were cut back, 3 bases at V and 6 bases at J, with 15 bases in the middle. Germline V gene data show CDR1 as SGHTA and CDR2 as FQGNSA. CDR3 length: 15 amino acids. 5'RACE primed from the constant segment yielded TCR alpha and TCR beta cDNA libraries bearing sample barcodes and UMIs. TCRdb reprocessed the 5' RACE reads with MiXCR, giving one entry per CDR3 protein. Among around 34,000 distinct CDR3 sequences listed, around 8% were seen once. The V call is TRBV7-2, the J call TRBJ1-5, with D possibly TRBD1 on 5 matching bases. The sequenced material came from PBMCs or a T cell subset sorted from them (not recorded which). The clonotype was recovered from a man aged 18 to 29 who had mild COVID-19 (a few samples of this study predate the infection). Cell type and time point are not known. As DNA, the CDR3 is TGTGCCAGCAGCTTTGGGGGTACGAGGGGTCAGCCCCAGCATTTT. This sequence encodes CASSFGGTRGQPQHF. The whole variable domain, remainder taken from reference TRBV7-2 and TRBJ1-5, is GAGVSQSPSNKVTEKGKDVELRCDPISGHTALYWYRQSLGQGLEFLIYFQGNSAPDKSGLPSDRFSAERTGGSVSTLTIQRTQQEDSAVYLCASSFGGTRGQPQHFGDGTRLSIL.